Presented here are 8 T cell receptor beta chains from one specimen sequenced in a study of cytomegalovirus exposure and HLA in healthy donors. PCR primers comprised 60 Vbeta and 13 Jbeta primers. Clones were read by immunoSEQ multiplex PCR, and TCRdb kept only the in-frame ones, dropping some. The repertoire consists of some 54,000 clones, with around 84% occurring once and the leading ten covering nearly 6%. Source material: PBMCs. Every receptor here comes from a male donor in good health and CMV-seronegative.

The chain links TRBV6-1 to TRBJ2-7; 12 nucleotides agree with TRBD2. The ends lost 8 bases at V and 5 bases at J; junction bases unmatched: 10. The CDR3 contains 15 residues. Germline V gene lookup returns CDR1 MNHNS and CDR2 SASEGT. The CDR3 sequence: CASSLSRLAGDEQYF. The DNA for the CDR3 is TGTGCCAGCTCCCTCTCGAGACTAGCGGGGGACGAGCAGTACTTC.

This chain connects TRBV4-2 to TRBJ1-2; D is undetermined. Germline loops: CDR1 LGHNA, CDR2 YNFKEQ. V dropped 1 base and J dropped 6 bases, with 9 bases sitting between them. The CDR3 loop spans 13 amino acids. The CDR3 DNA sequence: TGTGCCAGCAGCCAAGTGCAGAGGGATGGCTACACCTTC. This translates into CASSQVQRDGYTF.

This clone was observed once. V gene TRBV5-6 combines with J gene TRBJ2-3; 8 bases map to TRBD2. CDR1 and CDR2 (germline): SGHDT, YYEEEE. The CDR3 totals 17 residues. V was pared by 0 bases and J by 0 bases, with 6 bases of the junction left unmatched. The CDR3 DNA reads TGTGCCAGCAGCTTGGCGGGGGGGCGTTTGAGCACAGATACGCAGTATTTT. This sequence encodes CASSLAGGRLSTDTQYF.

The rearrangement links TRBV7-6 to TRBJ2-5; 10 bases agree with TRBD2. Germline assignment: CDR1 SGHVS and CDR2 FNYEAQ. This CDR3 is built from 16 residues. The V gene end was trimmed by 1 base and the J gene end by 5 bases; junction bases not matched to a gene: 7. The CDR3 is CASSLEVAGGRETQYF. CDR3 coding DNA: TGTGCCAGCAGCTTAGAGGTAGCGGGGGGCCGGGAGACCCAGTACTTC. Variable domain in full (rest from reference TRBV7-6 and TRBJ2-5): GAGVSQSPRYKVTKRGQDVALRCDPISGHVSLYWYRQALGQGPEFLTYFNYEAQQDKSGLPNDRFSAERPEGSISTLTIQRTEQRDSAMYRCASSLEVAGGRETQYFGPGTRLLVL.

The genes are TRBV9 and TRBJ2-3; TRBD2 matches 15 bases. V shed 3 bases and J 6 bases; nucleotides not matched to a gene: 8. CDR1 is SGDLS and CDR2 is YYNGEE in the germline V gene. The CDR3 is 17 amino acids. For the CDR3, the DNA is TGTGCCAGCAGCGACTGGACTAGCGGGGGGGCCTGGGATACGCAGTATTTT. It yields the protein CASSDWTSGGAWDTQYF.

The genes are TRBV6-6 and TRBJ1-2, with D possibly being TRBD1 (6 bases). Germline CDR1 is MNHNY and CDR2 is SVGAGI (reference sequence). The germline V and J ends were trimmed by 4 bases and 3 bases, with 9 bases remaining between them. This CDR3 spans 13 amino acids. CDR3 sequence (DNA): TGTGCCAGCAGTTTGTCAGGGGACTATGGCTACACCTTC. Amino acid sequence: CASSLSGDYGYTF.

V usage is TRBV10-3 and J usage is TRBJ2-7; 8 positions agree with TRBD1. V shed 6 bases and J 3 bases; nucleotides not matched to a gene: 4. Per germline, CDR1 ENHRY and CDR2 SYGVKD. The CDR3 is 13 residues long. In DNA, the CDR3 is TGTGCCATCAGGACAGGGGATTACTACGAGCAGTACTTC. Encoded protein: CAIRTGDYYEQYF.

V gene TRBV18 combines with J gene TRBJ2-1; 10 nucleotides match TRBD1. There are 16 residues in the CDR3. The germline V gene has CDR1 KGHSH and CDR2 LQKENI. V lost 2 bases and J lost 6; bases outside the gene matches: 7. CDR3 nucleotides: TGTGCCAGCTCACCAATCGGGACAGGGGTCCGCAATGAGCAGTTCTTC. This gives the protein CASSPIGTGVRNEQFF.